Below are 4 T cell receptor beta chains sequenced from a single sample in a study of vaccination effects on CD4 cells after COVID-19. Clones were sequenced by immunoSEQ multiplex PCR, and TCRdb holds only the in-frame ones, with some missing. The sample includes 15,000 or so clones, roughly 75% of them seen just once. With the ViraFEST assay, the study expanded antigen-specific CD4+ T cells using viral peptide pools, then sequenced them. CD4+ T cell isolation took place after about nine days of culture. Participants completed two doses of the BNT162b2 or mRNA-1273 vaccine. These TCRs' antigens remain unknown. The sequenced sample was CD4+ T cells from PBMCs cultured with HCoV-NL63 spike peptides, obtained after COVID-19 vaccination. These receptor sequences come from a human donor who received a COVID-19 vaccine.

The J gene is TRBJ2-1, the V gene TRBV27; 8 bases agree with TRBD2. This CDR3 spans 17 amino acids. Losses at the gene ends were 3 bases for V and 3 bases for J; bases not matched to a gene: 10. Per the germline V gene, CDR1 is MNHEY and CDR2 is SMNVEV (reference sequence). Here the CDR3 reads CASSFRLAPNIYNEQFF. The CDR3 coding sequence is TGTGCCAGCAGTTTTCGACTAGCGCCCAATATCTACAATGAGCAGTTCTTC.

The V call is TRBV18, the J call TRBJ1-1; 8 bases map to TRBD1. After removal of 4 bases from V and 1 base from J, the junction contained 5 bases not matched to a gene. The CDR3 runs to 15 residues. Germline V CDR1 and CDR2: KGHSH, LQKENI. CDR3 loop: CASSLRTGWNTEAFF. The CDR3 DNA follows: TGTGCCAGCTCACTCCGGACAGGGTGGAACACTGAAGCTTTCTTT.

The V call is TRBV11-3, the J call TRBJ1-1; 8 positions match TRBD1. The CDR3 runs 16 residues. V trimming: 5 bases; J trimming: 3 bases; junction bases outside the gene matches: 11. Germline assignment: CDR1 SGHNT and CDR2 YENEEA. CDR3 nucleotides: TGTGCCAGCAGCCTGCGGACAGGGTCGGGGTACACTGAAGCTTTCTTT. This translates into CASSLRTGSGYTEAFF.

The chain employs TRBV3-1 (or the pseudogene TRBV3-2) and TRBJ2-3, with D possibly being TRBD2 (6 bases). Germline V gene sequence: CDR1 LGHDT, CDR2 YNNKEL (reference sequence). Trimming left V 1 base short and J 6 bases short, with 14 bases between. The CDR3 is 15 residues long. DNA of the CDR3: TGTGCCAGCAGCCAAGCGGGGCGGGGCGGGGATACGCAGTATTTT. Protein: CASSQAGRGGDTQYF.